Below are 15 T cell receptor beta chains sequenced from a single sample in a study of shared clonotypes between healthy human individuals. Repertoires were generated with immunoSEQ multiplex PCR, while TCRdb's copy carries only in-frame clones and drops some. The sample lists some 2,000,000 clones, over 85% seen once, with 1.1% in the top ten. CD8 cells regarded as naive lacked CD45RO, were positively chosen for CCR7, and omitted terminally differentiated effector memory CD45RA+ cells. What was sequenced was naive CD8+ T cells sorted from blood. These receptors originate from a man between 18 and 29 years old in good health.

This chain links TRBV7-8 with TRBJ1-2; tentatively, D is TRBD1 (6 bases). The CDR3 covers 18 residues. The germline V gene encodes CDR1 SGHVS and CDR2 FQNEAQ. V lost 5 bases and J lost 2, with 24 bases in between. CDR3 sequence (DNA): TGTGCCAGCAGCCACCGGAACAGGGTAGATATGTTGAACTATGGCTACACCTTC. It yields the protein CASSHRNRVDMLNYGYTF. The full variable domain, completed using reference TRBV7-8 and TRBJ1-2, is GAGVSQSPRYKVAKRGQDVALRCDPISGHVSLFWYQQALGQGPEFLTYFQNEAQLDKSGLPSDRFFAERPEGSVSTLKIQRTQQEDSAVYLCASSHRNRVDMLNYGYTFGSGTRLTVV.

J is TRBJ1-3 and V is TRBV27; D remains ambiguous. The CDR3 is 18 residues long. V dropped 0 bases and J dropped 1 base, with 16 bases sitting between them. CDR1 is MNHEY and CDR2 is SMNVEV in the germline V gene (reference sequence). Here the CDR3 DNA reads TGTGCCAGCAGTTTATCCCCTGCATCTGCCCTATCTGGAAACACCATATATTTT. Amino acids: CASSLSPASALSGNTIYF.

A note on this clone: Other DNA sequences of this sample code for an identical CDR3. This chain connects TRBV9 to TRBJ1-6, with D uncertain. The CDR3 totals 12 residues. The V end lost 0 bases, the J end lost 10 bases, and 5 bases lay between the germline ends. The germline V gene has CDR1 SGDLS and CDR2 YYNGEE. The chain's CDR3 is CASSVAGSPLHF. The CDR3, as DNA: TGTGCCAGCAGCGTAGCCGGATCACCCCTCCACTTT.

The chain joins TRBV28 to TRBJ2-3; TRBD2 agrees at 8 bases. The V and J ends lost 5 bases and 6 bases, in that order; junction bases with no gene match: 7. Germline assignment: CDR1 MDHEN and CDR2 SYDVKM. CDR3 length: 14 amino acids. CDR3 nucleotide sequence: TGTGCCAGCAGTCCGCGGGGGGCGCCTGATACGCAGTATTTT. This gives the protein CASSPRGAPDTQYF. Supplemented by reference TRBV28 and TRBJ2-3, the full variable domain reads DVKVTQSSRYLVKRTGEKVFLECVQDMDHENMFWYRQDPGLGLRLIYFSYDVKMKEKGDIPEGYSVSREKKERFSLILESASTNQTSMYLCASSPRGAPDTQYFGPGTRLTVL.

About this clone itself: This specimen includes other DNA sequences encoding the same CDR3. The V gene is TRBV7-2, the J gene TRBJ2-7; D possibly corresponds to TRBD1 (6 bases). Looked up from germline, CDR1 is SGHTA and CDR2 is FQGNSA. V lost 1 base and J 4 bases, leaving 8 bases between the germline ends. The length of the CDR3 is 13 residues. CDR3 protein: CASSLVGTYEQYF. Written as DNA, the CDR3 is TGTGCCAGCAGCTTAGTAGGGACATACGAGCAGTACTTC.

This CDR3 reads CASSLGREGYTF. CDR3 nucleotides: TGTGCCAGCAGCTTAGGGCGCGAAGGCTACACCTTC. This chain uses TRBV11-1 with TRBJ1-2, with D unclear. This CDR3 contains 12 residues. In germline, CDR1 is SGHAT, CDR2 FQDESV (reference sequence). V gave up 1 base and J gave up 8 bases, with 8 bases separating them.

The V and J genes are TRBV11-1 and TRBJ2-5; D not certain. The CDR3 runs 14 residues. Trimming took 1 base from V and 0 from J, leaving 6 bases between them. Germline values: CDR1 SGHAT, CDR2 FQDESV (reference sequence). The CDR3 DNA follows: TGTGCCAGCAGCTTAGACGGAAACCAAGAGACCCAGTACTTC. Translated: CASSLDGNQETQYF. Filled out from reference TRBV11-1 and TRBJ2-5, the complete variable domain reads EAEVAQSPRYKITEKSQAVAFWCDPISGHATLYWYRQILGQGPELLVQFQDESVVDDSQLPKDRFSAERLKGVDSTLKIQPAELGDSAMYLCASSLDGNQETQYFGPGTRLLVL.

This clone was observed once. V usage is TRBV11-2 and J usage is TRBJ2-7, with 8 positions matching TRBD2. Losses at the gene ends were 2 bases for V and 0 bases for J; bases not matched to a gene: 3. This CDR3 comprises 15 residues. The germline gives CDR1 SGHAT, CDR2 FQNNGV. This CDR3 reads CASSLSGGTSYEQYF. CDR3 nucleotides: TGTGCCAGCAGCTTATCGGGGGGGACCTCCTACGAGCAGTACTTC.

The V gene is TRBV29-1, the J gene TRBJ1-2; no reliable D call. This CDR3 region has 12 residues. Germline V gene data show CDR1 as SQVTM and CDR2 as ANQGSEA. Trimming removed 3 bases at V and 8 bases at J, with 13 bases between. CDR3: CSVEQTSLGYTF. The CDR3 DNA sequence: TGCAGCGTTGAGCAGACTAGTCTCGGCTACACCTTC. The whole variable domain, remainder taken from reference TRBV29-1 and TRBJ1-2, is SAVISQKPSRDICQRGTSLTIQCQVDSQVTMMFWYRQQPGQSLTLIATANQGSEATYESGFVIDKFPISRPNLTFSTLTVSNMSPEDSSIYLCSVEQTSLGYTFGSGTRLTVV.

The chain carries TRBV7-2 and TRBJ2-7; D is unresolved. The CDR3 totals 13 residues. V gave up 2 bases and J gave up 2 bases, with 7 bases separating them. CDR1 is SGHTA, CDR2 FQGNSA, per germline. The CDR3 DNA follows: TGTGCCAGCAGCTTACCCGGACCCTACGAGCAGTACTTC. Translation gives CASSLPGPYEQYF.

A note on this clone: Other DNA sequences in this specimen translate into the identical CDR3. The CDR3 nucleotides are TGTGCCAGTAGTATAGGTGGGGAGCTGTTTTTT. This translates into CASSIGGELFF. The chain combines TRBV19 with TRBJ2-2; no clear D. V was pared by 1 base and J by 8 bases, with 2 bases between. Germline loops: CDR1 LNHDA, CDR2 SQIVND (reference sequence). There are 11 residues in the CDR3. Using reference TRBV19 and TRBJ2-2 for the parts outside the CDR3, the full variable domain is DGGITQSPKYLFRKEGQNVTLSCEQNLNHDAMYWYRQDPGQGLRLIYYSQIVNDFQKGDIAEGYSVSREKKESFPLTVTSAQKNPTAFYLCASSIGGELFFGEGSRLTVL.

The chain joins TRBV27 to TRBJ2-1; 11 bases align to TRBD2. Per the germline V gene, CDR1 is MNHEY and CDR2 is SMNVEV (reference sequence). V gave up 6 bases and J gave up 8 bases; unmatched junction bases: 6. The CDR3 is made up of 14 amino acids. CDR3 protein: CASRLLAGDDEQFF. The CDR3 DNA reads as TGTGCCAGCAGGTTACTAGCGGGAGATGATGAGCAGTTCTTC.

The rearrangement joins TRBV6-5 to TRBJ1-2; possible D gene TRBD1, 5 bases. The CDR3 spans 15 residues. V lost 2 bases to trimming and J lost 4 bases, with 14 bases between them. Germline V CDR1 and CDR2: MNHEY, SVGAGI. CDR3 loop: CASSYQPGTAYGYTF. The CDR3 coding sequence is TGTGCCAGCAGTTACCAACCCGGGACGGCCTATGGCTACACCTTC.

The CDR3 region is CASSGRMTGGGEAFF. CDR3 coding DNA: TGTGCCAGCAGCGGACGGATGACAGGGGGCGGTGAAGCTTTCTTT. The chain is built from TRBV11-2 and TRBJ1-1, with TRBD1 identical over 10 bases. This CDR3 comprises 15 residues. The germline V gene has CDR1 SGHAT and CDR2 FQNNGV. V shed 5 bases, J shed 7 bases, and the junction held 10 bases outside the gene matches.

This chain links TRBV19 with TRBJ2-7; D is ambiguous. V lost 2 bases and J lost 2, with 7 bases in between. Looked up from germline, CDR1 is LNHDA and CDR2 is SQIVND (reference sequence). This CDR3 comprises 13 residues. The DNA for the CDR3 is TGTGCCAGTAGTATAACGCTAACCTACGAGCAGTACTTC. Its translation: CASSITLTYEQYF.